This T cell receptor (beta chain) was identified in a study of chronic HIV infection and antiretroviral therapy (dated by TCRdb to the mid-2010s). Trimming costs V 1 base and J 4 bases, and their ends lie 8 bases apart. The CDR3 goes from the cysteine to the phenylalanine over 14 residues. The retained sequence is limited to the CDR3, 42 bases, with the frame set at the first base. From the germline V gene, CDR1 is MGHRA and CDR2 is YSYEKL. This clonotype was seen a handful of times. Its target antigen remains unknown. Nothing much larger sits one base from this clone, and base qualities are not available. The library was made by 5' RACE. Sequencing relied on an Illumina MiSeq. TCRdb itself trimmed the public reads at Q25 with fastp, ran MiXCR and retained productive beta chains. Every distinct CDR3 protein forms one entry, paired with its most common genes and DNA. Recorded for this sample are more than 40,000 distinct CDR3 sequences; roughly 19% of them occurred a single time. Under 3.5% of the sample comes from the top ten.

Sequencing was performed on peripheral blood. The source of this sequence is an adult who had HIV and had not received antiretroviral therapy, or was an uninfected healthy control (not recorded which). The chain is made from TRBV4-1 and TRBJ1-5, with the identity of the D gene unclear. The CDR3 region has the sequence CASSQVSGNQPQHF. In nucleotide form, the sequence is TGCGCCAGCAGCCAAGTATCCGGGAATCAGCCCCAGCATTTT.